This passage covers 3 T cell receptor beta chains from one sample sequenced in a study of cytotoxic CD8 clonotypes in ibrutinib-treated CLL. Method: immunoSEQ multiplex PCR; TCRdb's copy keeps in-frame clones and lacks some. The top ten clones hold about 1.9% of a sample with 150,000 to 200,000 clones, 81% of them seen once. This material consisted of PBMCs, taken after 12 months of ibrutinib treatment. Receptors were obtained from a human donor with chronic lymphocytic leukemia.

CDR3 DNA sequence: TGTGCCAGAAGCTTCGGACTAGCGGTCAATGAGCAGTTCTTC. Protein: CARSFGLAVNEQFF. J is TRBJ2-1 and V is TRBV5-3; 10 nucleotides align to TRBD2. TRBV5-3 is marked as an open reading frame, function uncertain. The CDR3 sequence is 14 residues long. V gave up 2 bases and J gave up 6 bases; unmatched junction bases: 2.

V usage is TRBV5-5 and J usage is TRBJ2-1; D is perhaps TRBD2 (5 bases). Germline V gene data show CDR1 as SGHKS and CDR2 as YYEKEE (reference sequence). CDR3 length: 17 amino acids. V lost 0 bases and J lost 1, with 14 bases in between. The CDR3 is CASSLVLAGNSYNEQFF. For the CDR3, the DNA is TGTGCCAGCAGCTTGGTATTGGCCGGGAATTCCTACAATGAGCAGTTCTTC.

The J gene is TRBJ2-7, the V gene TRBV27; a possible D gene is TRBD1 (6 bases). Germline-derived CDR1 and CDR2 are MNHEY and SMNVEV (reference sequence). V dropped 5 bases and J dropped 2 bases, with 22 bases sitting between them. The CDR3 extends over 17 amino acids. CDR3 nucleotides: TGTGCCAGCAGTCCAGGAAGCCGGGACACGACCACCTACGAGCAGTACTTC. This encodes CASSPGSRDTTTYEQYF.